This TCR beta chain was sequenced for a study of blood T cell repertoires in COVID-19. About the research overall: The United States, Italy and Spain supplied acute and convalescent COVID-19 samples.

J gave up 6 bases and V 1 base, and 3 bases lay outside the gene matches. Germline assignment: CDR1 SGHVS and CDR2 FQNEAQ. This CDR3 contains 14 residues. About this clone: Other nucleotide sequences in the sample specify the same CDR3.

TCRdb's table, derived via immunoSEQ multiplex PCR, lists solely in-frame clones and lacks some. The repertoire consists of roughly 99,000 clones, with 60% to 85% occurring once and the leading ten covering 15% to 20%. The TCR comes from a woman older than 75 with active or convalescent COVID-19. The specimen sequenced was peripheral blood. The chain uses TRBV7-8 and TRBJ2-7; 10 positions agree with TRBD2. CDR3 bases: TGTGCCAGCAGCTTAGGACTAGCGGGTGCCGAGCAGTACTTC. Translating gives CASSLGLAGAEQYF.